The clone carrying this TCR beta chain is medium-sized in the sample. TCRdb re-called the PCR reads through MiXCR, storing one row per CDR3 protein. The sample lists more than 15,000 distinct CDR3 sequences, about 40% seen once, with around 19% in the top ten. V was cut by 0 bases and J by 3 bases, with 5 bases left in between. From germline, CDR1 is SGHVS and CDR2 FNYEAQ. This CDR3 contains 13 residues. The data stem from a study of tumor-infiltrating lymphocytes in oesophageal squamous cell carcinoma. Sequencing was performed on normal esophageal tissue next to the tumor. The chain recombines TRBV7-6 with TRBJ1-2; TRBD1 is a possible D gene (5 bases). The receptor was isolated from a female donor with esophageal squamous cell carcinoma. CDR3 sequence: CASSLAGDYGYTF. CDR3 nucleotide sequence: TGTGCCAGCAGCTTAGCAGGGGACTATGGCTACACCTTC.